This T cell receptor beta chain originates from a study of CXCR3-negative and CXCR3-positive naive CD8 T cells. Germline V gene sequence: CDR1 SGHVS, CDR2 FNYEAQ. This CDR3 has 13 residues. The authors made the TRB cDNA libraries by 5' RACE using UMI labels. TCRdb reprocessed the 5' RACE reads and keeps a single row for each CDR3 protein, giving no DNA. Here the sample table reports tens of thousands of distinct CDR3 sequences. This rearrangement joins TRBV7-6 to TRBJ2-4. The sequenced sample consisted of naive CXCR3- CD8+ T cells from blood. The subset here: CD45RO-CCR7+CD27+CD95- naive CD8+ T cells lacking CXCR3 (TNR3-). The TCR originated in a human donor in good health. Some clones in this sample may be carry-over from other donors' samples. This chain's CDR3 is CASSLKGQDIQYF.